This T cell receptor beta chain was documented in a study of blood T cells in healthy people across ages. Alongside a J-beta primer mix, a sample-barcoded 5' primer served in a second PCR lasting roughly 6 to 12 cycles. TCRdb used MiXCR to reprocess the 5' RACE reads, holding one entry per CDR3 protein. The repertoire consists of about 690,000 distinct CDR3 sequences, with less than 45% occurring once and the leading ten covering 25% to 30%. Trimming cost V 5 bases and J 0 bases; bases outside gene matches: 8. Germline assignment: CDR1 SGHTA and CDR2 FQGNSA. The CDR3 covers 18 residues. The V gene is TRBV7-2, the J gene TRBJ2-4, with 12 positions matching TRBD2. Sequences were obtained from blood. This TCR was recovered from an older man in good health. The CDR3 sequence is CASSPRTSGVLAKNIQYF. The CDR3 coding sequence is TGTGCCAGCAGCCCCAGGACTAGCGGGGTTTTAGCCAAAAACATTCAGTACTTC.